These 4 T cell receptor beta chains were all obtained from the same sample, sequenced in a study of T cell repertoires in cytomegalovirus infection. TCRdb processed the reads anew with MiXCR; each CDR3 protein has one entry. The data show fewer than 200,000 distinct CDR3 sequences, about 21% seen once. The sequencing sample was made of PBMCs. These receptors were obtained from a human donor in good health (CMV status not recorded). Some clones in this sample may be carry-over from other donors' samples.

The rearrangement joins TRBV7-9 to TRBJ2-2, with D maybe TRBD2 (6 bases). Trimming took 6 bases from V and 3 from J, leaving 20 bases between them. The CDR3 is made up of 17 amino acids. CDR1 and CDR2 (germline): SEHNR, FQNEAQ (reference sequence). CDR3 protein: CASRHPRTGDDTGELFF. The CDR3 DNA follows: TGTGCCAGCAGACATCCCCGTACGGGAGACGACACCGGGGAGCTGTTTTTT.

This chain joins TRBV5-1 and TRBJ1-3; unclear D gene. The germline V and J ends were trimmed by 8 bases and 8 bases, with 20 bases remaining between them. Germline CDR1 and CDR2: SGHRS and YFSETQ. The CDR3 has 14 amino acids. The CDR3 protein is CASTPDPASDTIYF. The CDR3 region has the DNA TGCGCCAGTACTCCCGACCCCGCTTCGGACACCATATATTTT.

This clonotype showed up just a few times. This sequence joins TRBV11-2 and TRBJ2-3; unclear D gene. V dropped 4 bases and J dropped 4 bases, with 15 bases sitting between them. Germline loops: CDR1 SGHAT, CDR2 FQNNGV. The CDR3 totals 15 residues. CDR3 in DNA: TGTGCCAGCAGCTCCGTCATCGGAGTACCAGATACGCAGTATTTT. This gives the protein CASSSVIGVPDTQYF.

This clonotype was detected ten times or more. The chain couples TRBV11-2 to TRBJ1-4; D is unresolved. The CDR3 runs 13 residues. Trimming cost V 4 bases and J 14 bases, with 17 bases left between them. Germline V gene sequence: CDR1 SGHAT, CDR2 FQNNGV. CDR3 protein: CASSSSGRTELFF. CDR3 sequence (DNA): TGTGCCAGCAGCTCGTCTGGACGAACCGAGCTGTTTTTT. The entire variable domain, with the rest obtained from reference TRBV11-2 and TRBJ1-4, is as follows: EAGVAQSPRYKIIEKRQSVAFWCNPISGHATLYWYQQILGQGPKLLIQFQNNGVVDDSQLPKDRFSAERLKGVDSTLKIQPAKLEDSAVYLCASSSSGRTELFFGSGTQLSVL.